The clone carrying this T cell receptor beta chain has a count of ten or more. Germline V CDR1 and CDR2: SGHTS, YDEGEE. The junction had 11 bases not matched to a gene; V was cut back by 2 bases and J by 5 bases. The CDR3 contains 16 residues. One entry per CDR3 protein, called by TCRdb with MiXCR from the RACE reads. Of tens of thousands of distinct CDR3 sequences listed, around 11% are singletons. Described time point: pre-sensitization, week 0. Treatment of the sample: therapeutic diphenylcyclopropenone sensitization with weekly scalp DPC. The data originate from a study of human T cells and chemical hapten exposure.

Source: whole blood, taken in connection with sensitization to the hapten diphenylcyclopropenone (DPC). This sequence was found in a middle-aged woman with alopecia areata. Some clones in this sample may be carry-over from other donors' samples. V gene TRBV5-8 combines with J gene TRBJ1-2, with 8 bases identical to TRBD1. The CDR3 loop reads CASSLYGQGVLYGYTF. CDR3 DNA: TGTGCCAGCAGCTTATATGGACAGGGAGTTTTGTATGGCTACACCTTC.